This TCR beta chain emerged from a study of OX40 agonist ivuxolimab in advanced cancers. Overall study context: Patients were infused with ivuxolimab every 2 weeks at 0.01 to 10 mg/kg.

Clones were read by immunoSEQ multiplex PCR, and TCRdb kept only the in-frame ones, dropping some. The sample carries some 86,000 clones, roughly 94% recorded once. The sampling schedule covered blood at baseline, cycle 4 day 1, and cycle 7 day 1. This CDR3 spans 13 amino acids. The germline V gene encodes CDR1 MGHRA and CDR2 YSYEKL. Trimming removed 2 bases at V and 0 bases at J, with 1 base between. Specimen: CD4+ or CD8+ T cells sorted from blood, collected in a trial of the OX40 agonist ivuxolimab. V usage is TRBV4-1 and J usage is TRBJ2-2; D gene unclear. This sequence originates from an adult with an advanced solid tumor such as melanoma, head and neck, liver or kidney cancer. This CDR3 is CASSQTNTGELFF. CDR3 bases: TGCGCCAGCAGCCAAACGAACACCGGGGAGCTGTTTTTT.